The count of the clone carrying this T cell receptor (beta chain) is one. The antigen remains unidentified. This entry comes from a study of T cell responses to AZD1222 COVID-19 vaccine. Notes on the study in general: Dominant at 160-218 and 743-854, vaccine-associated CD4 TCRs also spanned spike. Two doses of AZD1222 preceded a rise in Spike-specific TCR breadth and depth. It should be noted that donors were predominantly white British and more often female, and clonal diversity was possibly underestimated.

The ends were cut back, 5 bases at V and 4 bases at J, with 15 bases in the middle. This CDR3 comprises 15 residues. Germline V gives CDR1 MDHEN, CDR2 SYDVKM. Generated by immunoSEQ multiplex PCR, the TCRdb table keeps only in-frame clones and is missing some. The sample has more than 150,000 clones; 70% to 90% are singletons. The source of this sequence is an adult in good health. V is TRBV28 and J is TRBJ1-5; D is possibly TRBD1 (5 bases). The sequencing used peripheral blood, collected on day 0 of AZD1222 vaccination. The CDR3 sequence: CASSPLGDGNQPQHF. CDR3 coding DNA: TGTGCCAGCAGTCCCTTAGGGGACGGAAATCAGCCCCAGCATTTT.